The rows below give T cell receptor beta chains drawn from one sample of a study of sequential checkpoint blockade in melanoma. This table comes from immunoSEQ multiplex PCR, and its TCRdb copy is limited to in-frame clones, with some not included. The data contain 25,000 to 30,000 clones, around three quarters of them singletons. The specimen comprised CD8+ T cells sorted from blood (inferred from file names), sampled from a patient given nivolumab and ipilimumab in sequence. The receptor set was obtained from a human donor with melanoma. Both conserved end residues are part of each CDR3. D genes are given only for firm matches. Size is omitted from some rows. Given values are once, few, many or a class for expanded clones.

clone size | CDR3 length | J gene | V gene | D gene | CDR3 DNA | CDR3 protein
. | 12 | TRBJ2-1 | TRBV7-6 | . | TGTGCCAGCAGCTTAGTTCAGGATGAGCAGTTCTTC | CASSLVQDEQFF
. | 15 | TRBJ2-7 | TRBV27 | TRBD1 | TGTGCCAGCAGGGATTCGCAGGGGGTTGACCACGAGCAGTACTTC | CASRDSQGVDHEQYF
few | 13 | TRBJ2-7 | TRBV7-6 | . | TGTGCCAGCAGCTTATCTACAGGGAACGAGCAGTACTTC | CASSLSTGNEQYF
. | 12 | TRBJ2-7 | TRBV29-1 | TRBD1 | TGCAGTCATACCGGGACAGGGAACGAGCAGTACTTC | CSHTGTGNEQYF
. | 15 | TRBJ2-3 | TRBV6-5 | . | TGTGCCAGCAGACCACAGGGTTTTTCTACAGATACGCAGTATTTT | CASRPQGFSTDTQYF
. | 16 | TRBJ1-1 | TRBV7-9 | . | TGTGCCAGCAGCGCAGGGGTCATGGCCTCGGACACTGAAGCTTTCTTT | CASSAGVMASDTEAFF
. | 15 | TRBJ1-1 | TRBV7-2 | TRBD1 | TGTGCCAGCAGCTTAGGCCCAACAGGGGCCACTGAAGCTTTCTTT | CASSLGPTGATEAFF
once | 14 | TRBJ1-2 | TRBV4-2 | . | TGTGCCAGCAGCCAAGGGGGGGAACGCGTTGGCTACACCTTC | CASSQGGERVGYTF
. | 15 | TRBJ2-7 | TRBV4-1 | . | TGCGCCAGCAGCCAACTACGCGGCAGCTCCTACGAGCAGTACTTC | CASSQLRGSSYEQYF
. | 13 | TRBJ2-2 | TRBV6-4 | . | TGTGCCAGCAGTGACAGGGATCACGGGGAACTGTTTTTT | CASSDRDHGELFF
. | 14 | TRBJ1-2 | TRBV5-1 | . | TGCGCCAGCAGCTTCCCAGGGGCCGACTATGGCTACACCTTC | CASSFPGADYGYTF
. | 12 | TRBJ2-1 | TRBV6-5 | . | TGTGCCAGCAGTTACTCGGGCTTTGAGCAGTTCTTC | CASSYSGFEQFF
. | 13 | TRBJ2-7 | TRBV6-6 | . | TGTGCCAGCAGTTTGCTCGGGGAGTACGAGCAGTACTTC | CASSLLGEYEQYF
few | 13 | TRBJ1-2 | TRBV9 | TRBD1 | TGTGCCAGCAGTTACTCGACAGGGTATGGCTACACCTTC | CASSYSTGYGYTF
. | 12 | TRBJ2-1 | TRBV6-5 | . | TGTGCCAGCAGAAAAACAGGGAATGAGCAGTTCTTC | CASRKTGNEQFF
. | 15 | TRBJ2-5 | TRBV9 | TRBD1 | TGTGCCAGCAGCGTAGCTGGGACAGCTCAAGAGACCCAGTACTTC | CASSVAGTAQETQYF
few | 15 | TRBJ2-2 | TRBV14 | . | TGTGCCAGCAGCCTCCGCCGGCCTCACACGCGGGGAGCTGTTTTT | CASSLRRPHTRGAVF
. | 12 | TRBJ2-7 | TRBV27 | . | TGTGCCAGCAGTTTCGGGACTGGCGAGCAGTACTTC | CASSFGTGEQYF
. | 13 | TRBJ2-6 | TRBV6-4 | . | TGTGCCAGCAGTAGCGGGGGGGCCAACGTCCTGACTTTC | CASSSGGANVLTF